This entry is about one T cell receptor (beta chain). Its antigen is as yet unknown. The CDR3 consists of 14 residues. J lost 2 bases, V lost 6 bases, and 5 bases had no gene match. Germline CDR1 reads SGHRS; CDR2 reads YFSETQ. This entry belongs to a study of CD4+ T cells in melanoma. Study observations and caveats: A reported correlation linked neoantigen-specific CD4+ T cells to CD8+, macrophage and B cell function. In melanoma, neoantigen-specific CD4+ T cells reportedly differed in differentiation state.

Produced via immunoSEQ multiplex PCR; TCRdb's table is partial and in-frame only. Among about 15,000 clones listed, about 60% were seen once. This clonotype was obtained from a human donor with melanoma. The source material was cells from a culture (not recorded whether cultured in vitro). This chain uses TRBV5-1 with TRBJ2-3; 8 bases match TRBD2. The CDR3 spells CASTTSGYTDTQYF. In nucleotides, the CDR3 is TGCGCCAGCACTACTAGCGGTTACACAGATACGCAGTATTTT.